This section outlines one TCR beta chain sequence together with its context. Its antigen is not known. Survey-level immunoSEQ v3.0 assays were run. The table came from immunoSEQ multiplex PCR; TCRdb's copy has only in-frame clones and leaves some out. Among about 18,000 clones listed, roughly 78% were seen once. Trimming removed 4 bases from V and 3 bases from J; junction bases left unmatched: 7. Germline lookup yields CDR1 SGHTA and CDR2 FQGNSA. The CDR3 is 15 residues long. The entry originates in a study of long-term antiretroviral therapy in people with HIV. Study details: It was about a decade after the earliest samples that the 2015 immediate-ART recommendation appeared. Study-wide findings and caveats: Investigators report no available data on ART adherence, viral resistance or therapy changes.

This receptor was taken from a woman in her forties with HIV. The V gene is TRBV7-2, the J gene TRBJ2-5; 8 bases fit TRBD2. The sample in question was unsorted PBMCs, obtained at the start of antiretroviral therapy, before treatment. The CDR3 DNA reads as TGTGCCAGCAGCTACTCCGGGACTAGGGAAGAGACCCAGTACTTC. Amino acid sequence: CASSYSGTREETQYF.